Listed below are T cell receptor beta chains from one sample, sequenced in a study of OX40 agonist ivuxolimab in advanced cancers. Data came from immunoSEQ multiplex PCR; TCRdb stores just in-frame clones and leaves some out. The sample holds about 68,000 clones, about nine tenths seen once. The source was CD4+ or CD8+ T cells sorted from blood, collected in a trial of the OX40 agonist ivuxolimab. All receptors come from an adult with an advanced solid tumor such as melanoma, head and neck, liver or kidney cancer. The CDR3 runs from the conserved cysteine through the conserved F or W. The order of the fields is D gene, J gene, V gene, CDR3 length, CDR3 DNA, CDR3 protein. A D gene is named only where the DNA matches it firmly.

NA TRBJ1-6 TRBV30 14 TGTGCCTGGACCTCGGGCTCCTATAATTCACCCCTCCACTTT CAWTSGSYNSPLHF
NA TRBJ2-1 TRBV19 15 TGTGCCAGTAGTCAGGGGAAGGGGATTAGGGTTGAGCAGTTCTTC CASSQGKGIRVEQFF
NA TRBJ2-6 TRBV5-4 15 TGTGCCAGCAGCTCGGGTTTCTCGGGGGCCAACGTCCTGACTTTC CASSSGFSGANVLTF
TRBD1 TRBJ2-1 TRBV18 15 TGTGCCAGCTCACTAGGGACAGGGGGATACAATGAGCAGTTCTTC CASSLGTGGYNEQFF
NA TRBJ1-2 TRBV6-1 13 TGTGCCAGCAGTGAAGTTGGCGGAGCTGGCTACACCTTC CASSEVGGAGYTF
TRBD1 TRBJ1-1 TRBV6-1 14 TGTGCCAGCAGCCTCGAGGGGGCCGGGACTGAAGCTTTCTTT CASSLEGAGTEAFF
NA TRBJ1-2 TRBV5-6 13 TGTGCCAGCAGCTTTGCAGAAAACTATGGCTACACCTTC CASSFAENYGYTF
NA TRBJ2-3 TRBV30 15 TGTGCCTGGAGTGTCACGGCAGGAGTCACAGATACGCAGTATTTT CAWSVTAGVTDTQYF
NA TRBJ2-1 TRBV5-1 15 TGCGCCAGCAGCTTGGTCGGACAGCTCTACAATGAGCAGTTCTTC CASSLVGQLYNEQFF
TRBD1 TRBJ1-2 TRBV6-5 13 TGTGCCAGCAAGGAAGGGACAGGCTATGGCTACACCTTC CASKEGTGYGYTF
NA TRBJ1-1 TRBV21-1 16 TGTGCCAGCAGCAAAGTTCCGGGCATCAGGGACACTGAAGCTTTCTTT CASSKVPGIRDTEAFF